Listed below are T cell receptor beta chains from one sample, sequenced in a study of T cell responses to AZD1222 COVID-19 vaccine. Sequencing was performed with immunoSEQ multiplex PCR; in TCRdb, only in-frame clones are kept and a portion is missing. The table shows about 150,000 clones, with around 90% occurring only once. The starting material was peripheral blood, obtained on day 0 of AZD1222 vaccination. Every receptor here comes from an adult in good health. Each CDR3 is given with its conserved first and last residue. A D gene is named only where the DNA matches it firmly. Some rows mark clone size as missing; the rest say once, few, many or name a class of expanded clone.

cdr3_aa | cdr3_nt | clone_size | v_call | d_call | j_call
CASSLSGTGGASEKLFF | TGTGCCAGCAGCCTATCCGGGACAGGGGGCGCGAGTGAAAAACTGTTTTTT | . | TRBV4-2 | TRBD1 | TRBJ1-4
CAISPSQGHGVGYTF | TGTGCCATCAGCCCGAGCCAGGGCCATGGGGTTGGCTACACCTTC | . | TRBV10-3 | . | TRBJ1-2
CASSFGGTGTNEQFF | TGTGCCAGCAGCTTCGGCGGGACCGGTACGAATGAGCAGTTCTTC | . | TRBV11-3 | . | TRBJ2-1
CASSIGSTGSPLHF | TGTGCCAGTAGTATCGGGTCTACGGGGTCACCCCTCCACTTT | . | TRBV19 | . | TRBJ1-6
CASSDPREGGNYGYTF | TGTGCCAGCAGTGACCCTCGAGAAGGGGGTAACTATGGCTACACCTTC | . | TRBV25-1 | . | TRBJ1-2
CASGGQGAFEGVGYTF | TGTGCCTCGGGGGGGCAGGGTGCCTTCGAAGGGGTTGGCTACACCTTC | . | TRBV10-3 | . | TRBJ1-2
CASSQGGLSLNTGELFF | TGCGCCAGCAGCCAGGGGGGTTTAAGCTTGAACACCGGGGAGCTGTTTTTT | . | TRBV4-3 | . | TRBJ2-2
CASSFSGTGGTEAFF | TGTGCCAGCAGCTTTTCCGGGACAGGGGGTACTGAAGCTTTCTTT | few | TRBV7-9 | TRBD1 | TRBJ1-1
CASSVAASGRNGELFF | TGTGCCAGCAGCGTAGCGGCTAGCGGGAGGAACGGGGAGCTGTTTTTT | . | TRBV9 | TRBD2 | TRBJ2-2
CAWRGDAEKLFF | TGTGCCTGGAGGGGAGATGCTGAAAAACTGTTTTTT | . | TRBV30 | . | TRBJ1-4
CASSSRTHGYEQYF | TGTGCCAGCAGTTCCAGGACCCATGGCTACGAGCAGTACTTC | . | TRBV6-5 | . | TRBJ2-7
CAGGTSLRNEQFF | TGTGCCGGAGGGACTAGCCTCCGAAACGAGCAGTTCTTC | few | TRBV2 | TRBD2 | TRBJ2-1
CASSFRTYTDTQYF | TGTGCCAGCAGTTTCAGAACTTACACAGATACGCAGTATTTT | . | TRBV27 | . | TRBJ2-3
CASSPRSGDGNQPQHF | TGTGCCAGCAGCCCGCGGTCTGGGGATGGCAATCAGCCCCAGCATTTT | . | TRBV9 | . | TRBJ1-5